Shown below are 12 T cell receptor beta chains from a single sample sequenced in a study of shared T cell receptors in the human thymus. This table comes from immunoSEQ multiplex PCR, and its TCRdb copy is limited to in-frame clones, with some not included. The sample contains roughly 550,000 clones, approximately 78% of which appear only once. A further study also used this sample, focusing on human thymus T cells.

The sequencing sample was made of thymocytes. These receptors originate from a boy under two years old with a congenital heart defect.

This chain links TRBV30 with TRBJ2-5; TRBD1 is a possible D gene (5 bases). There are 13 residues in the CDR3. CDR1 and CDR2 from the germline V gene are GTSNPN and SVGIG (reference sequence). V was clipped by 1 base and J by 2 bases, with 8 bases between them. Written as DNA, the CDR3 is TGTGCCTGGAGTGGAACAGGTCAAGAGACCCAGTACTTC. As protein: CAWSGTGQETQYF. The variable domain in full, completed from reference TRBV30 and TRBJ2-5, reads SQTIHQWPATLVQPVGSPLSLECTVEGTSNPNLYWYRQAAGRGLQLLFYSVGIGQISSEVPQNLSASRPQDRQFILSSKKLLLSDSGFYLCAWSGTGQETQYFGPGTRLLVL.

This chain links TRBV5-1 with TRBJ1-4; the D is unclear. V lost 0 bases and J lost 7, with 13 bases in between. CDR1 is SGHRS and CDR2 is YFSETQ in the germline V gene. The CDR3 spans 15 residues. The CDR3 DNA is TGCGCCAGCAGCTTGGACGTTTTTACGCGTGAAAAACTGTTTTTT. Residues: CASSLDVFTREKLFF. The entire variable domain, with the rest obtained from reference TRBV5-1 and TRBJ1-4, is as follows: KAGVTQTPRYLIKTRGQQVTLSCSPISGHRSVSWYQQTPGQGLQFLFEYFSETQRNKGNFPGRFSGRQFSNSRSEMNVSTLELGDSALYLCASSLDVFTREKLFFGSGTQLSVL.

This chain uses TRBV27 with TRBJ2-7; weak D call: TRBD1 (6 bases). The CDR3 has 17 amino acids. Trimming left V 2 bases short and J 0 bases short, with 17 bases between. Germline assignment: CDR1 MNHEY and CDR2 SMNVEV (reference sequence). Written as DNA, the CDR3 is TGTGCCAGCAGTTTAATGGGTTGGCAGGGGAGCTCCTACGAGCAGTACTTC. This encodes CASSLMGWQGSSYEQYF.

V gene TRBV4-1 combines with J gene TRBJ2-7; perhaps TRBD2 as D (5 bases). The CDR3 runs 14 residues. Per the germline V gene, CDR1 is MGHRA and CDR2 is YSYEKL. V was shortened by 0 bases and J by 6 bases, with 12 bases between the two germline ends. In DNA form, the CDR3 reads TGCGCCAGCAGCCAAGACCCACGGGGTCGCGAGCAGTACTTC. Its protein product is CASSQDPRGREQYF.

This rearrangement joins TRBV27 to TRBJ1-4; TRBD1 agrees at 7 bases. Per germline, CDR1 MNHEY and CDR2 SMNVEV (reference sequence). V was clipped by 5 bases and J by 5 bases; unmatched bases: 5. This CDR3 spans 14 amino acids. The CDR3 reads CASSQGQANEKLFF. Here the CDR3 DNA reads TGTGCCAGCAGTCAAGGACAGGCAAATGAAAAACTGTTTTTT.

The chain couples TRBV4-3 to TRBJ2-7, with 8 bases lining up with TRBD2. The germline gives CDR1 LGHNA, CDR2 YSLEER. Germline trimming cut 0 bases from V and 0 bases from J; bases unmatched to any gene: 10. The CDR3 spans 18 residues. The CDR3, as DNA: TGCGCCAGCAGCCAAGAATGGGGGGTAGCGGGACACTCCTACGAGCAGTACTTC. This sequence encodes CASSQEWGVAGHSYEQYF.

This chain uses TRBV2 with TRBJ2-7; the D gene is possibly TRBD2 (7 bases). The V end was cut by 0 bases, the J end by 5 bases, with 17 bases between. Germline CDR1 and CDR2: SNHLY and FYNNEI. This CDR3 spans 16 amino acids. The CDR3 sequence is CASSEALSGGGHEQYF. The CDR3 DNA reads TGTGCCAGCAGTGAAGCGCTTTCGGGGGGCGGCCACGAGCAGTACTTC.

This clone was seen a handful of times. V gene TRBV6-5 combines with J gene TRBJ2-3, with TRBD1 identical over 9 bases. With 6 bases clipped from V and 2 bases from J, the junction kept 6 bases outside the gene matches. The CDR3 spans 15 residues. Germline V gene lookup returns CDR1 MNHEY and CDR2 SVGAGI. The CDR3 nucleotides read TGTGCCAGCAGACCCCGGGACAGGGTCACAGATACGCAGTATTTT. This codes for CASRPRDRVTDTQYF.

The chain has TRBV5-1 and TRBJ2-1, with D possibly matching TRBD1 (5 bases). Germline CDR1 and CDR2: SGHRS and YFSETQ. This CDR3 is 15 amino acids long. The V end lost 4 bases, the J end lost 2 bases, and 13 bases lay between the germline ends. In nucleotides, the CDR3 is TGCGCCAGCAGCACCTTCAGGGAAACCTACAATGAGCAGTTCTTC. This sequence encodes CASSTFRETYNEQFF.

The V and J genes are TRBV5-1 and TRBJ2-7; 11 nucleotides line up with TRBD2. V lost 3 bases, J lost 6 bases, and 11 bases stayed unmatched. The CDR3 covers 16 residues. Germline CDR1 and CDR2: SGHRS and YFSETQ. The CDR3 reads CASSSTLAGGPSEQYF. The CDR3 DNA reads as TGCGCCAGCAGCTCCACTTTAGCGGGAGGGCCTTCCGAGCAGTACTTC. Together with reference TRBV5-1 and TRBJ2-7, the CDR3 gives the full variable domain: KAGVTQTPRYLIKTRGQQVTLSCSPISGHRSVSWYQQTPGQGLQFLFEYFSETQRNKGNFPGRFSGRQFSNSRSEMNVSTLELGDSALYLCASSSTLAGGPSEQYFGPGTRLTVT.

CDR3 loop: CASSPRGKYQETQYF. The CDR3, as DNA: TGTGCCAGCAGCCCCCGAGGGAAGTACCAAGAGACCCAGTACTTC. This sequence joins TRBV9 and TRBJ2-5; D is perhaps TRBD2 (5 bases). V lost 4 bases and J lost 0, with 13 bases in between. Germline CDR1 reads SGDLS; CDR2 reads YYNGEE. This CDR3 is 15 amino acids long.

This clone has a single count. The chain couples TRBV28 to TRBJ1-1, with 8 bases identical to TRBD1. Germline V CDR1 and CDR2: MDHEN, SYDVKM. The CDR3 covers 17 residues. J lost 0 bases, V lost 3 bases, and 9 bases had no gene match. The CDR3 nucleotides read TGTGCCAGCAGTTTCCCGCCCAGGACAGGGCTGAACACTGAAGCTTTCTTT. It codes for CASSFPPRTGLNTEAFF.